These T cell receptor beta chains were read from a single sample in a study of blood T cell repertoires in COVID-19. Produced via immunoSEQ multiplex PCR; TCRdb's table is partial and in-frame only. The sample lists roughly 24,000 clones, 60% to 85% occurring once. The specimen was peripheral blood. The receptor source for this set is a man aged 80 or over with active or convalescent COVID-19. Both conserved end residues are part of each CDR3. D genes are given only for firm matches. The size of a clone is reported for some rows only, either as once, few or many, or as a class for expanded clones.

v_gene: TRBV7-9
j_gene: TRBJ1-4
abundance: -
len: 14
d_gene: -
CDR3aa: CASSLGQGYEKLFF
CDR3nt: TGTGCCAGCAGCTTGGGGCAGGGTTATGAAAAACTGTTTTTT

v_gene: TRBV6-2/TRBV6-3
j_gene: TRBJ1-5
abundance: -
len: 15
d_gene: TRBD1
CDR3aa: CASSYGDRAGQPQHF
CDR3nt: TGTGCCAGCAGTTACGGGGACAGGGCCGGACAGCCCCAGCATTTT

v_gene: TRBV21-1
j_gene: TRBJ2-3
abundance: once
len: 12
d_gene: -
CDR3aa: CASSMGAGTQYF
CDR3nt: TGTGCCAGCAGCATGGGGGCGGGTACGCAGTATTTT

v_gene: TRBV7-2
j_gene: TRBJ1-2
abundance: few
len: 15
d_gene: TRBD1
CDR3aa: CASSARTTGGFGYTF
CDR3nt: TGTGCCAGCAGCGCCAGGACGACAGGGGGCTTTGGCTACACCTTC

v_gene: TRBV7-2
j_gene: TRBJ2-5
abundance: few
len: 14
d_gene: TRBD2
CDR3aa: CASSPGLAKETQYF
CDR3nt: TGTGCCAGCAGCCCTGGACTAGCGAAAGAGACCCAGTACTTC

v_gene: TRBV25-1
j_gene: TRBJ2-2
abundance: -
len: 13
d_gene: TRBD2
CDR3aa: CASTTSGVGELFF
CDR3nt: TGTGCCAGCACGACTAGCGGTGTCGGGGAGCTGTTTTTT

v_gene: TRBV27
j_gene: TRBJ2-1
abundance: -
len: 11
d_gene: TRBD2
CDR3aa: CASSYSGLAFF
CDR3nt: TGTGCCAGCAGTTACTCGGGACTAGCTTTCTTC

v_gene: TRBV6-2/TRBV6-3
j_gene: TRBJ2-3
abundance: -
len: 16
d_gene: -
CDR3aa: CASSTPGDEGTDTQYF
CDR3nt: TGTGCCAGCAGTACCCCCGGGGATGAAGGCACAGATACGCAGTATTTT

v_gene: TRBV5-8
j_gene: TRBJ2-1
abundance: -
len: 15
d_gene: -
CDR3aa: CASSFGQTSYNEQFF
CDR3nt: TGTGCCAGCAGCTTCGGACAAACCTCCTACAATGAGCAGTTCTTC

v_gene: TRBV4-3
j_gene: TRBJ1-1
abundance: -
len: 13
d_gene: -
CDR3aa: CASSQWRGTEAFF
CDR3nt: TGCGCCAGCAGCCAATGGAGGGGCACTGAAGCTTTCTTT

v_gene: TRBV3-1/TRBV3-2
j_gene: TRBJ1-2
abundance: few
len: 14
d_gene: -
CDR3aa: CASSQGTRGVGYTF
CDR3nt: TGTGCCAGCAGCCAAGGAACGAGAGGAGTAGGCTACACCTTC

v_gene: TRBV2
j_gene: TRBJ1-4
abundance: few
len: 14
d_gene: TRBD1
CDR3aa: CASTPGQGNGKLFF
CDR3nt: TGTGCCAGCACCCCGGGACAGGGAAACGGAAAACTGTTTTTT

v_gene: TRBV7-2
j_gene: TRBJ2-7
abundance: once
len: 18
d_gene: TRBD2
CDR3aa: CASSLVGLSSGGSYEQYF
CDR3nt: TGTGCCAGCAGCTTAGTTGGTTTGTCTAGCGGGGGTTCCTACGAGCAGTACTTC

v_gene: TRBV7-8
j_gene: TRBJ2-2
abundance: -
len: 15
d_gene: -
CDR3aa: CASSLQQGGTGELFF
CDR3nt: TGTGCCAGCAGCTTACAACAGGGCGGGACCGGGGAGCTGTTTTTT

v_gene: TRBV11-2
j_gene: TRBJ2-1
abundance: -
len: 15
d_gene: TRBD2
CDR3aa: CASRLLAVSYNEQFF
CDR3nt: TGTGCCAGCAGGTTACTAGCGGTTTCGTACAATGAGCAGTTCTTC

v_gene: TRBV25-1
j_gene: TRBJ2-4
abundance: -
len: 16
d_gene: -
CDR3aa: CASSEFESGPRGIQYF
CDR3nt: TGTGCCAGCAGTGAATTTGAAAGCGGGCCTCGGGGCATTCAGTACTTC

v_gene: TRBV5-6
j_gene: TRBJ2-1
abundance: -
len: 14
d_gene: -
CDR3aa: CASSFWRGLNEQFF
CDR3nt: TGTGCCAGCAGCTTTTGGAGGGGCCTCAATGAGCAGTTCTTC

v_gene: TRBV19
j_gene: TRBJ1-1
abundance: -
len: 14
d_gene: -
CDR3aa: CASSSSRGDTEAFF
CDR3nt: TGTGCCAGTAGTTCATCCCGGGGGGACACTGAAGCTTTCTTT

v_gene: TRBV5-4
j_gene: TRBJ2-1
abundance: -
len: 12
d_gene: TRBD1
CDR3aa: CASSIVAGGQFF
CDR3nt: TGTGCCAGCAGTATCGTCGCAGGGGGGCAGTTCTTC

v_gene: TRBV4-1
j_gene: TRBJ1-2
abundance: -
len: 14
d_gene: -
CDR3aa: CASSQDLIDYGYTF
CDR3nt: TGCGCCAGCAGCCAAGATCTAATAGACTATGGCTACACCTTC

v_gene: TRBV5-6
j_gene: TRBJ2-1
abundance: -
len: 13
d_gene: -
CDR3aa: CASSIGGPGEQFF
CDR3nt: TGTGCCAGCAGCATAGGAGGGCCGGGTGAGCAGTTCTTC

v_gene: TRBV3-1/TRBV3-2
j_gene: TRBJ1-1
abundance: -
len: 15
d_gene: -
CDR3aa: CASSQPQGMNTEAFF
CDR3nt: TGTGCCAGCAGCCAACCCCAGGGGATGAACACTGAAGCTTTCTTT

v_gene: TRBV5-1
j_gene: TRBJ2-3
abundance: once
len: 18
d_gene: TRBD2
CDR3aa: CASSLGGLAGGPTDTQYF
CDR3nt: TGCGCCAGCAGCTTGGGGGGACTAGCGGGAGGGCCCACAGATACGCAGTATTTT

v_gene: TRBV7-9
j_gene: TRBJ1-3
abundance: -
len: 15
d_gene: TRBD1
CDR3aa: CASSSPQGSGNTIYF
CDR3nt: TGTGCCAGCAGCTCCCCACAGGGGTCTGGAAACACCATATATTTT

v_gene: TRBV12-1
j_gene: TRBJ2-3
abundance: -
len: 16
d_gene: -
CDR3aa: CASYTLAENFTDTQYF
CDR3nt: TGTGCCAGCTATACCCTGGCGGAAAACTTCACAGATACGCAGTATTTT

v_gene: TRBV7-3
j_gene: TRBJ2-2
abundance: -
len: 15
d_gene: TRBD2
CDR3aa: CASSGTSGATGELFF
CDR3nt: TGTGCCAGCAGCGGGACTAGCGGGGCCACCGGGGAGCTGTTTTTT

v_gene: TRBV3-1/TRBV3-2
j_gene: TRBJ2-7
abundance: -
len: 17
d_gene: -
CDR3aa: CASSQAGWGRSPIEQYF
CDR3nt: TGTGCCAGCAGCCAAGCAGGTTGGGGGCGTTCCCCTATCGAGCAGTACTTC

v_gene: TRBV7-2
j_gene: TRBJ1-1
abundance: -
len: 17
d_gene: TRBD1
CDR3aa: CASSRSGQGERTTEAFF
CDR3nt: TGTGCCAGCAGCCGCTCGGGACAGGGGGAGAGGACCACTGAAGCTTTCTTT

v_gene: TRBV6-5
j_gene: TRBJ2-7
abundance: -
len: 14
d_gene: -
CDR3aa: CASSYSSGSYEQYF
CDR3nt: TGTGCCAGCAGTTACTCGAGCGGTTCCTACGAGCAGTACTTC

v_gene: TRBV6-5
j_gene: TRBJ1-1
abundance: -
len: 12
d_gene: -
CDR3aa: CASSRKGGEAFF
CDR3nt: TGTGCCAGCAGCAGAAAAGGGGGGGAGGCTTTCTTT

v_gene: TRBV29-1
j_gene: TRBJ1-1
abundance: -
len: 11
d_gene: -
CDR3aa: CSSTGNTEAFF
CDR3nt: TGCAGCTCGACAGGGAACACTGAAGCTTTCTTT

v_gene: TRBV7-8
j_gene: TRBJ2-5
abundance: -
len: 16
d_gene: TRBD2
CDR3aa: CASSPRLAAYQETQYF
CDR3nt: TGTGCCAGCAGCCCCCGACTAGCGGCATACCAAGAGACCCAGTACTTC

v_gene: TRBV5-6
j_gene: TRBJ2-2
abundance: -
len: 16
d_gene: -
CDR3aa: CASSLDREENTGELFF
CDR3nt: TGTGCCAGCAGCCTAGACAGGGAGGAGAACACCGGGGAGCTGTTTTTT

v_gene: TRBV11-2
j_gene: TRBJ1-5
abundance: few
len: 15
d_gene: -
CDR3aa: CASSSLRGINQPQHF
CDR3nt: TGTGCCAGCAGCTCCCTGCGGGGGATCAATCAGCCCCAGCATTTT

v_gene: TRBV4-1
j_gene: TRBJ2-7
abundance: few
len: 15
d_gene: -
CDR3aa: CASSQEEGAAYEQYF
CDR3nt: TGCGCCAGCAGCCAAGAGGAGGGAGCCGCCTACGAGCAGTACTTC

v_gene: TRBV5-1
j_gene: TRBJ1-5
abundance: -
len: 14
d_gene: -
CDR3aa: CASSLGTGNQPQHF
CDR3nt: TGCGCCAGCAGCTTGGGGACTGGCAATCAGCCCCAGCATTTT

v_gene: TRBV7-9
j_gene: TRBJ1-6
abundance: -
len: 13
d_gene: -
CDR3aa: CASNSFRDSPLHF
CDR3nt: TGTGCCAGCAACAGCTTTAGAGATTCACCCCTCCACTTT

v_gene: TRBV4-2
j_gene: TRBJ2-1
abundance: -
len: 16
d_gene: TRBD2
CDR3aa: CASSQGLASGQNEQFF
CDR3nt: TGTGCCAGCAGCCAGGGACTAGCGTCAGGGCAGAATGAGCAGTTCTTC

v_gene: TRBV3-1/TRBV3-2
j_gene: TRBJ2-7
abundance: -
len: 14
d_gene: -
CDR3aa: CASSQASTSYEQYF
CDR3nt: TGTGCCAGCAGCCAAGCCAGTACCTCCTACGAGCAGTACTTC

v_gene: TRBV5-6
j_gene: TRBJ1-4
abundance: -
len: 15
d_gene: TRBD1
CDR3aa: CASSSPGTEGEKLFF
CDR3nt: TGTGCCAGCAGCTCCCCCGGGACAGAAGGGGAAAAACTGTTTTTT

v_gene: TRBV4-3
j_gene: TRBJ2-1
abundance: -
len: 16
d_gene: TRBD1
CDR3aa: CASSHRTGRIYNEQFF
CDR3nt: TGCGCCAGCAGCCACCGGACAGGGAGGATCTACAATGAGCAGTTCTTC

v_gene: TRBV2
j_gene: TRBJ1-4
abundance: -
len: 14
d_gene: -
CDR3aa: CASSGFRQRGKLFF
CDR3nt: TGTGCCAGCAGTGGATTCAGACAGAGAGGAAAACTGTTTTTT

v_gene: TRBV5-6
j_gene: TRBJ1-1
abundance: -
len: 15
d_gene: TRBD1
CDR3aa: CASSLFQGADTEAFF
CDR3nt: TGTGCCAGCAGCTTGTTCCAGGGGGCGGACACTGAAGCTTTCTTT

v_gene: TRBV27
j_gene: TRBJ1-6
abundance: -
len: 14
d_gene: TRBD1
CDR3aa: CASRRQGPDSPLHF
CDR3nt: TGTGCCAGCAGGAGACAGGGTCCGGATTCACCCCTCCACTTT

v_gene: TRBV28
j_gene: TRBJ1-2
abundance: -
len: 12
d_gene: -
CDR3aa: CASTSRSYGYTF
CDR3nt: TGTGCCAGCACCTCCAGGTCCTATGGCTACACCTTC

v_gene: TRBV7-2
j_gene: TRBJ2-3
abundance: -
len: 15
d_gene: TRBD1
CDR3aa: CASTQSGGRGDTQYF
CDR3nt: TGTGCCAGCACCCAGTCAGGGGGCCGTGGAGATACGCAGTATTTT

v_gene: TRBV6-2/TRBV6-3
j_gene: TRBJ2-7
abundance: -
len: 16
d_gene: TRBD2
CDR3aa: CASSYRLAGSSYEQYF
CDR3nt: TGTGCCAGCAGTTACCGGCTAGCGGGGAGCTCCTACGAGCAGTACTTC

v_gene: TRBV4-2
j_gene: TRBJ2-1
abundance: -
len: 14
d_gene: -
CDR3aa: CASSQGLRVDEQFF
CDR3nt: TGTGCCAGCAGCCAGGGACTGAGGGTCGATGAGCAGTTCTTC

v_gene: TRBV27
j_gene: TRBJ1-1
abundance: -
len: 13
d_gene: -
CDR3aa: CASSLQRDTEAFF
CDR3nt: TGTGCCAGCAGTTTACAGCGAGACACTGAAGCTTTCTTT

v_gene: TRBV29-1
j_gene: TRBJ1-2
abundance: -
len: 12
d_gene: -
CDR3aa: CSVGGETYGYTF
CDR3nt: TGCAGCGTTGGGGGGGAAACCTATGGCTACACCTTC

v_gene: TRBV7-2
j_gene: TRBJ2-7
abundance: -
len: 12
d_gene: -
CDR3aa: CASSLVEGVQYF
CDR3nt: TGTGCCAGCAGCTTAGTGGAAGGGGTGCAGTACTTC